Given below is one TCR beta chain in context. Its target is not known. This sample was included in a study of human T cells and chemical hapten exposure. Whole-study findings and limits: Donors had alopecia, so their immune response may differ from healthy people's.

TCRdb analysed the RACE reads with MiXCR anew, one entry per CDR3 protein. The sample holds tens of thousands of distinct CDR3 sequences; around 13% are singletons and the top ten take 4.5% to 6%. Time point described: patch test 3, about 24 weeks after DPC sensitization. Noted treatment: therapeutic diphenylcyclopropenone sensitization with weekly scalp DPC. The origin of this receptor is a woman in her 50s with alopecia areata. Some clones in this sample may be carry-over from other donors' samples. The starting material was whole blood, obtained in connection with sensitization to the hapten diphenylcyclopropenone (DPC).

The CDR3 nucleotides are TGTGCCAGCAGCTACAGGACAGGCGGTTTCTACGAGCAGTACTTC. Its protein product is CASSYRTGGFYEQYF. V and J are TRBV11-2 and TRBJ2-7, with 7 positions matching TRBD1. J was trimmed by 3 bases and V by 4 bases; bases with no gene match: 9. The CDR3 is 15 residues long. Germline V gene sequence: CDR1 SGHAT, CDR2 FQNNGV.